This T cell receptor beta chain was sequenced in a study of beta chain features in type 1 diabetes. Study conclusions and caveats: At VDJ recombination sites, type 1 diabetes patients had fewer insertions and more deleted nucleotides. A possible short-template PCR bias applies equally to patients and controls.

Central memory, naive, regulatory and stem cell-like memory CD4+ cells were sorted by CD45RO/CCR7/CD25/CD127/CD95/CD27. CDR1 is SQVTM and CDR2 is ANQGSEA in the germline V gene. The ends were cut back, 3 bases at V and 2 bases at J, with 13 bases in the middle. The CDR3 consists of 14 residues. Expressed TCRB transcripts were sequenced, since all the RNA that had been isolated was reverse transcribed. Clones were sequenced by immunoSEQ multiplex PCR, and TCRdb holds only the in-frame ones, with some missing. The sample records 120,000 to 150,000 clones, about 10% being singletons. About this clone: Its target is not known.

Specimen: naive CD4+ T cells from blood. The origin of this receptor is a young man in good health. The chain recombines TRBV29-1 with TRBJ2-5; D unresolved. The CDR3 DNA sequence: TGCAGCGTTGAGAGAGGTAACGGACAAGAGACCCAGTACTTC. Its protein product is CSVERGNGQETQYF.